The present TCR beta chain was sequenced within a study of cytomegalovirus exposure and HLA in healthy donors. Study information: Of 300 to 450 genotyped donors, more than 70% clustered with self-reported Caucasian donors. The study, taken as a whole, reports: High specificity and sensitivity for cytomegalovirus status were reported for the classifier. A missense DCLRE1C variant was associated with V- and J-gene trimming of TCR beta chains in a later analysis, and an independent cohort replicated the association. When analyzed later, the rates of TCR association showed variation by HLA locus, with DRB1 the most and HLA-C the fewest.

About this clone: The antigen remains undetermined.

The junction had 26 bases not matched to a gene; V was cut back by 5 bases and J by 7 bases. Germline V gene data show CDR1 as MRHNA and CDR2 as SNTAGT. This CDR3 is built from 19 residues. The PCR had 60 Vbeta and 13 Jbeta primers. Profiling relied on immunoSEQ multiplex PCR, and the TCRdb table lists in-frame clones only, not all of them. The table has 150,000 to 200,000 clones, around nine tenths seen once. This receptor was taken from a woman between 18 and 29 years old in good health and CMV-seronegative. The sequencing input was PBMCs. The chain carries TRBV6-4 and TRBJ2-7; 7 nucleotides line up with TRBD2. CDR3 in DNA: TGTGCCAGCAGTCCCCTCGGAGGGGAGGGAACGCACTCTCCGGGGGAGCAGTACTTC. Translating gives CASSPLGGEGTHSPGEQYF.